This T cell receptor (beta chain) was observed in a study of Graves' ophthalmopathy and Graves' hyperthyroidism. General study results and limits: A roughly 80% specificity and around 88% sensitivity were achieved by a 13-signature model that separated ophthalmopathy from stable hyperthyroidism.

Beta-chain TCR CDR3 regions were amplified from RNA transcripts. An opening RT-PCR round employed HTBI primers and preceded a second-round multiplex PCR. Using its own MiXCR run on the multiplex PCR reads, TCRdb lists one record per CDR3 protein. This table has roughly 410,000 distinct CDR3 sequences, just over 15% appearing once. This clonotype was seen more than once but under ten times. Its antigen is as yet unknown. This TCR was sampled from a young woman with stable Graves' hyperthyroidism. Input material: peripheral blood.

CDR3 residues: CASSFPSGRGSGANVLTF. The CDR3 coding sequence is TGTGCCAGCAGTTTCCCAAGCGGGCGGGGAAGTGGGGCCAACGTCCTGACTTTC. The chain employs TRBV28 and TRBJ2-6, with D perhaps TRBD2 (6 bases). Germline V gene lookup returns CDR1 MDHEN and CDR2 SYDVKM. Trimming removed 3 bases from V and 3 bases from J, with 18 bases in between. The CDR3 totals 18 residues.